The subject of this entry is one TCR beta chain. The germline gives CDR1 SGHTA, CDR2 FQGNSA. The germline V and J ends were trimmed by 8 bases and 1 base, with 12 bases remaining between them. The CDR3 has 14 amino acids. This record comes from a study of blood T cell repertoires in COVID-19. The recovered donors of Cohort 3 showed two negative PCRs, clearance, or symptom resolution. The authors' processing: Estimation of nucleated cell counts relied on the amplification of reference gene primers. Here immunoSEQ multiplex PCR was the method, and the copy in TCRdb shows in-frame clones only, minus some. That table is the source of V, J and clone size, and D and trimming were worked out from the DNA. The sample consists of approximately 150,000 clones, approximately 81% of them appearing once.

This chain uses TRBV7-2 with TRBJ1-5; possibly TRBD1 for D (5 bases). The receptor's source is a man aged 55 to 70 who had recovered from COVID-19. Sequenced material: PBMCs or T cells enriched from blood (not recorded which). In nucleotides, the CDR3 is TGTGCCAGCGCCCTCCAGGGAAGCAATCAGCCCCAGCATTTT. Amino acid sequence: CASALQGSNQPQHF.